This TCR beta chain emerged from a study of blood T cells in healthy people across ages. From germline, CDR1 is SGHAT and CDR2 FQNNGV. V lost 6 bases, J lost 3 bases, and 9 bases stayed unmatched. The CDR3 covers 16 residues. A second PCR, run for roughly 7 to 11 cycles, used a sample-barcoded 5' primer plus a J-beta primer mix. TCRdb fed the 5' RACE reads into MiXCR, producing one record per CDR3 protein. The data show around 1,000,000 distinct CDR3 sequences, more than 30% seen once. Per-sample yields of isolated PBMCs were at least 6 million. A few counts support this clonotype. This clonotype originated in a man aged 18-30 years in good health. The sequencing input was blood. V gene TRBV11-2 combines with J gene TRBJ2-3; TRBD2 matches at 10 bases. CDR3 protein: CASRDLAGGRTDTQYF. CDR3 sequence (DNA): TGTGCCAGCAGGGATTTAGCGGGGGGTAGGACAGATACGCAGTATTTT.